This T cell receptor (beta chain) derives from a study of T-cell reconstitution after alpha-beta-depleted transplantation in children. The study's findings and limits: A year post-transplant, T-cell counts and diversity derived mostly from newly produced T cells. For some patients, TCRbeta diversity was high at day 60 because of recipient T cells and thymic progenitors that survived. Several hundred graft clones that had expanded were reportedly the source of alpha-beta T cells about two months after transplant.

Remarks on this clonotype: Its antigen is as yet unknown.

The J segment lost 0 bases and the V segment lost 6 bases, leaving 8 bases of the junction unmatched. There are 15 residues in the CDR3. Molecular barcoding with unique molecular identifiers was used for the TCRbeta library. Each CDR3 protein is one row after TCRdb ran MiXCR on the PCR reads. The data show about 32,000 distinct CDR3 sequences, more than 6% seen once. This material consisted of peripheral blood, taken 60 days after TCRalphabeta/CD19-depleted stem cell transplant. This sequence joins TRBV12-3 or TRBV12-4 and TRBJ2-7; 7 bases match TRBD1. This clonotype originated in a child in the first two years of life who had a stem cell transplant for acute myeloid leukemia, so the T cells may come from the graft donor. CDR3 sequence reads: CASRHDRASSYEQYF. The DNA of the CDR3 is TGTGCCAGCAGGCATGACAGGGCGAGCTCCTACGAGCAGTACTTC.